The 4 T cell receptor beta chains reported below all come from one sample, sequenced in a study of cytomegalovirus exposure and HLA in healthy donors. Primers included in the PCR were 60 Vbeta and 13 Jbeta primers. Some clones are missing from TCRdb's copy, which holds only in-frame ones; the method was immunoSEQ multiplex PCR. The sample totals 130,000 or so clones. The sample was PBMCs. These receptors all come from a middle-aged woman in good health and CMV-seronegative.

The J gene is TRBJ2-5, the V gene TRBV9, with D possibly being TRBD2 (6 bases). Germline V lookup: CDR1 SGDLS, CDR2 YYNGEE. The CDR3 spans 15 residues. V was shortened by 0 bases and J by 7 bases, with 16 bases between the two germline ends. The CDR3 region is CASSVGDASVGTQYF. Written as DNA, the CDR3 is TGTGCCAGCAGCGTAGGGGACGCTAGCGTGGGGACCCAGTACTTC.

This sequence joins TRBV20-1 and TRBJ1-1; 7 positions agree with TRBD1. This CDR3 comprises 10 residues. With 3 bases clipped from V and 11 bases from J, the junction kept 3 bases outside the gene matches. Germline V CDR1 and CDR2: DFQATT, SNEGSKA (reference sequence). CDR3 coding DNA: TGCAGTGCTAGCGACAGGGAGGCTTTCTTT. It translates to CSASDREAFF.

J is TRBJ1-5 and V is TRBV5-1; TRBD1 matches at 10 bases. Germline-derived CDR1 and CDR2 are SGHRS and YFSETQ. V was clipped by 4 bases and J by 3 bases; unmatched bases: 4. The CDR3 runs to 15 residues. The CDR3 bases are TGCGCCAGCAGCATGGGGACAGGGGTCAATCAGCCCCAGCATTTT. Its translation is CASSMGTGVNQPQHF.

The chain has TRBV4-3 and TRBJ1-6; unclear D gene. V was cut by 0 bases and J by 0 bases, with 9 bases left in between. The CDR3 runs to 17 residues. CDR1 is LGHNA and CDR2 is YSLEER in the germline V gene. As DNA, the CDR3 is TGCGCCAGCAGCCAAGATTTATGGAGCTCCTATAATTCACCCCTCCACTTT. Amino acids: CASSQDLWSSYNSPLHF.